The source of this T cell receptor beta chain is a study of T cell changes during pregnancy in multiple sclerosis. With V trimmed by 6 bases and J by 1 base, 6 bases remained unmatched. The germline CDR1 and CDR2 sequences are MNHNY and SVGAGI (reference sequence). The CDR3 sequence is 16 residues long. Produced via immunoSEQ multiplex PCR; TCRdb's table is partial and in-frame only. The sample holds about 53,000 clones, about 90% seen once. This TCR derives from a female donor with multiple sclerosis, enrolled in a pregnancy study. The chain combines TRBV6-6 with TRBJ1-2, with 12 bases that match TRBD1. Sequenced here: CD4+ T cells from peripheral blood mononuclear cells, sampled in the third trimester of pregnancy. The CDR3 protein is CASRTGTGGFNYGYTF. DNA for the CDR3: TGTGCCAGCAGAACCGGGACAGGGGGCTTTAACTATGGCTACACCTTC.